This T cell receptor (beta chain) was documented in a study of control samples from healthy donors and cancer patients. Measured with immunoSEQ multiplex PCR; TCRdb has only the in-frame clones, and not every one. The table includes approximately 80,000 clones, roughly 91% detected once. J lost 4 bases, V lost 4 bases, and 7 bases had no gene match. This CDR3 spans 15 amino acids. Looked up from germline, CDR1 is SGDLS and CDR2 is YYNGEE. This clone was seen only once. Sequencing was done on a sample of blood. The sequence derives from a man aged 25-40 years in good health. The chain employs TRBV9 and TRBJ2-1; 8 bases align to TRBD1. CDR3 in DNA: TGTGCCAGCAGCCCCGGGACAGGAGTTTACAATGAGCAGTTCTTC. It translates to CASSPGTGVYNEQFF.